This record looks at one TCR beta chain sequence and its context. In the original processing: Amplification with reference gene primers provided the estimates of nucleated cell counts. Assay: immunoSEQ multiplex PCR; the TCRdb copy retains only in-frame clones and omits some. V and J calls and clone size are those listed in that table; D and trimming were worked out from the DNA. The table records about 210,000 clones, 80% to 90% of them present only once. The data were obtained in a study of blood T cell repertoires in COVID-19. Overall study: Sites in the United States, Italy and Spain provided acute and convalescent COVID-19 samples. PBMCs, B-cell-depleted T cells, or T cells were the source of the cDNA or gDNA that made up the material.

The V end lost 6 bases, the J end lost 1 base, and 13 bases lay between the germline ends. The CDR3 sequence is 14 residues long. Per the germline V gene, CDR1 is MNHEY and CDR2 is SMNVEV (reference sequence). The TCR originated in a middle-aged man with acute or convalescent COVID-19. The sequencing input was peripheral blood. This rearrangement joins TRBV27 to TRBJ2-7; a possible D gene is TRBD2 (7 bases). The CDR3 loop is CASSRKGGSYEQYF. The CDR3 nucleotides are TGTGCCAGCAGCCGCAAGGGGGGGTCCTACGAGCAGTACTTC.